The clone carrying this T cell receptor beta chain showed up many times. This entry is derived from a study of T cells in Graves' hyperthyroidism and ophthalmopathy. The investigators amplified TCR beta CDR3 regions from RNA transcripts. HTBI primers were the set used in a first-round RT-PCR of the TCR CDR3. TCRdb passed the multiplex PCR reads through MiXCR, listing each CDR3 protein once. The profile shows about 720,000 distinct CDR3 sequences, 18% of them singletons. Progressors' blood was drawn at hyperthyroidism diagnosis, before ophthalmopathy symptoms. This CDR3 is 14 amino acids long. Germline V gene lookup returns CDR1 MNHEY and CDR2 SMNVEV (reference sequence). V shed 0 bases and J shed 4 bases, with 9 bases lying between them.

The specimen sequenced was blood. The receptor was derived from a woman in her fifties or sixties with Graves' hyperthyroidism that later progressed to Graves' ophthalmopathy. V usage is TRBV27 and J usage is TRBJ1-1; D is unresolved. The CDR3 reads CASSLSQGSTEAFF. CDR3 bases: TGTGCCAGCAGTTTATCGCAAGGGAGCACTGAAGCTTTCTTT.